This T cell receptor (beta chain) was captured by sequencing in a study of siplizumab effects on memory and regulatory T cells. Study observations and caveats: The alloresponse seemed to draw substantially on naive T cells, which appeared more diverse than memory cells.

The repertoire was sequenced with immunoSEQ multiplex PCR; TCRdb's copy has only in-frame clones and lacks some. This sample yields some 100,000 clones, of which 90% to 95% are seen a single time; roughly 0.78% belongs to the top ten. As to this clone: Antigen: not known. Other DNA sequences in the same sample also yield this CDR3.

CDR3 size: 14 residues. V lost 6 bases and J 3 bases, leaving 15 bases between the germline ends. Germline V CDR1 and CDR2: MDHEN, SYDVKM. The sequence was collected from a human donor in good health. Sequenced material: Tregs sorted from blood. The rearrangement uses TRBV28 and TRBJ2-7; no firm D call. CDR3 DNA: TGTGCCAGCAGGAGAAAAGGAGAAAGCTACGAGCAGTACTTC. This gives the protein CASRRKGESYEQYF.